Presented here are 24 T cell receptor beta chains from one specimen sequenced in a study of T cell responses to AZD1222 COVID-19 vaccine. Data came from immunoSEQ multiplex PCR; TCRdb stores just in-frame clones and leaves some out. The sample shows nearly 90,000 clones, around 90% of them seen only once. Sequenced material: peripheral blood, taken on day 0 of AZD1222 vaccination. These receptor sequences come from an adult in good health.

V usage is TRBV2 and J usage is TRBJ2-3; maybe TRBD2 (6 bases). Germline V gene data show CDR1 as SNHLY and CDR2 as FYNNEI. CDR3 length: 16 residues. Trimming removed 2 bases at V and 0 bases at J, with 12 bases between. The CDR3 DNA follows: TGTGCCAGCAGTGAAATGGGGGGAGTAAGCACAGATACGCAGTATTTT. Its translation: CASSEMGGVSTDTQYF.

CDR3 DNA: TGTGCCAGCAGCTTAGGCGTGAGGATTTTCCACTTT. Protein sequence: CASSLGVRIFHF. The rearrangement links TRBV11-2 to TRBJ1-6, with no clear D. There are 12 residues in the CDR3. V was cut by 1 base and J by 17 bases, with 12 bases left in between. The germline V gene encodes CDR1 SGHAT and CDR2 FQNNGV.

In this sample, this clone turned up once. V usage is TRBV7-9 and J usage is TRBJ1-2; D call uncertain. Germline V lookup: CDR1 SEHNR, CDR2 FQNEAQ (reference sequence). The CDR3 length is 15 residues. Trimming left V 5 bases short and J 4 bases short, with 17 bases between. CDR3 protein: CASSPHSSGRYGYTF. Written as DNA, the CDR3 is TGTGCCAGCAGCCCCCACTCATCAGGCCGCTATGGCTACACCTTC.

This clone was detected only once. The rearrangement joins TRBV6-5 to TRBJ2-1, with 11 bases matching TRBD1. This CDR3 region has 13 residues. J gave up 8 bases and V 6 bases, and 3 bases lay outside the gene matches. Germline V lookup: CDR1 MNHEY, CDR2 SVGAGI. The CDR3 nucleotides read TGTGCCAGCAGGGACAGGGGGCCAGATGAGCAGTTCTTC. Translation: CASRDRGPDEQFF.

The rearrangement uses TRBV21-1 and TRBJ2-5; TRBD2, as called in the table, went unchecked against the DNA. TRBV21-1 is a pseudogene locus. The CDR3 extends over 17 amino acids. The CDR3, as DNA: TGTGCCAGCAGCAAAGCGCTGTCGGGGGTTCAAGCGGAGACCCAGTACTTC. Its translation: CASSKALSGVQAETQYF.

This sequence joins TRBV19 and TRBJ2-7, with 9 bases that match TRBD1. The CDR3 has 15 amino acids. With V trimmed by 3 bases and J by 5 bases, 8 bases remained unmatched. Germline CDR1 and CDR2: LNHDA and SQIVND (reference sequence). CDR3 in DNA: TGTGCCAGTAGTATTTCCGGGACAGGGTCAGACGAGCAGTACTTC. As protein: CASSISGTGSDEQYF. Full variable domain (rest looked up from reference TRBV19 and TRBJ2-7): DGGITQSPKYLFRKEGQNVTLSCEQNLNHDAMYWYRQDPGQGLRLIYYSQIVNDFQKGDIAEGYSVSREKKESFPLTVTSAQKNPTAFYLCASSISGTGSDEQYFGPGTRLTVT.

Here the CDR3 DNA reads TGTGCCAGTGAGGTGGAGTGGGCCGGGGAGCTGTTTTTT. Its translation is CASEVEWAGELFF. The chain combines TRBV28 with TRBJ2-2, with D uncertain. CDR1 MDHEN and CDR2 SYDVKM come from the germline V gene. The CDR3 spans 13 residues. Trimming took 9 bases from V and 6 from J, leaving 14 bases between them.

This chain uses TRBV4-2 with TRBJ1-2, with D hard to call. There are 14 residues in the CDR3. Trimming left V 2 bases short and J 2 bases short, with 9 bases between. In germline, CDR1 is LGHNA, CDR2 YNFKEQ. CDR3 loop: CASSQPTANYGYTF. The CDR3, as DNA: TGTGCCAGCAGCCAACCCACGGCGAACTATGGCTACACCTTC.

This clone has a single count. V usage is TRBV28 and J usage is TRBJ2-3; 9 bases are shared with TRBD1. This CDR3 contains 15 residues. Per the germline V gene, CDR1 is MDHEN and CDR2 is SYDVKM. The V gene end was trimmed by 4 bases and the J gene end by 3 bases; junction bases not matched to a gene: 5. The CDR3 spells CASSSGTGNTDTQYF. The DNA of the CDR3 is TGTGCCAGCAGTTCCGGGACAGGGAATACAGATACGCAGTATTTT.

The chain recombines TRBV7-2 with TRBJ1-2; D not resolved. The CDR3 spans 13 residues. CDR1 SGHTA and CDR2 FQGNSA come from the germline V gene. The V end lost 0 bases, the J end lost 12 bases, and 14 bases lay between the germline ends. CDR3 bases: TGTGCCAGCAGCTTAGCGCCCCTCGGGGTCAACACCTTC. It translates to CASSLAPLGVNTF.

This chain uses TRBV5-1 with TRBJ2-3, with D tentatively TRBD1 (6 bases). This CDR3 is built from 15 residues. With 0 bases removed from V and 4 bases from J, the gap between germline ends came to 12 bases. Germline V gene sequence: CDR1 SGHRS, CDR2 YFSETQ. CDR3 in amino acids: CASSLARGGPDTQYF. The CDR3 DNA reads as TGCGCCAGCAGCTTGGCCCGTGGGGGCCCAGATACGCAGTATTTT. The variable domain in full, with the rest retrieved from reference TRBV5-1 and TRBJ2-3, is KAGVTQTPRYLIKTRGQQVTLSCSPISGHRSVSWYQQTPGQGLQFLFEYFSETQRNKGNFPGRFSGRQFSNSRSEMNVSTLELGDSALYLCASSLARGGPDTQYFGPGTRLTVL.

The V gene is TRBV5-1, the J gene TRBJ2-5; D remains ambiguous. The germline CDR1 and CDR2 sequences are SGHRS and YFSETQ. The CDR3 covers 13 residues. Trimming took 0 bases from V and 3 from J, leaving 6 bases between them. The CDR3: CASSLDTEETQYF. The CDR3 DNA reads TGCGCCAGCAGCTTGGACACCGAAGAGACCCAGTACTTC.

This chain links TRBV28 with TRBJ2-7, with D possibly matching TRBD1 (5 bases). With 5 bases removed from V and 5 bases from J, the gap between germline ends came to 19 bases. The CDR3 extends over 15 amino acids. Germline V gene lookup returns CDR1 MDHEN and CDR2 SYDVKM. The CDR3 nucleotides are TGTGCCAGCAGTCTAAACCCAGGGTCTGGCGACGAGCAGTACTTC. Translating gives CASSLNPGSGDEQYF.

The chain joins TRBV9 to TRBJ1-5; 11 nucleotides line up with TRBD1. This CDR3 region has 16 residues. CDR1 and CDR2 from the germline V gene are SGDLS and YYNGEE. The V segment lost 0 bases and the J segment 6 bases; nucleotides outside the gene matches: 5. Here the CDR3 reads CASSVDGQGAAQPQHF. The DNA for the CDR3 is TGTGCCAGCAGCGTAGACGGACAGGGGGCTGCTCAGCCCCAGCATTTT.

The CDR3 here is CASSKEMNTEAFF. In DNA, the CDR3 is TGTGCCAGCAGCAAGGAGATGAACACTGAAGCTTTCTTT. The rearrangement links TRBV7-9 to TRBJ1-1; D remains ambiguous. Germline V gene data show CDR1 as SEHNR and CDR2 as FQNEAQ (reference sequence). The CDR3 is 13 residues long. V was shortened by 5 bases and J by 0 bases, with 7 bases between the two germline ends.

This clone has only a few counts. This rearrangement joins TRBV19 to TRBJ2-1; 9 bases map to TRBD1. Germline V gene sequence: CDR1 LNHDA, CDR2 SQIVND (reference sequence). This CDR3 has 15 amino acids. V lost 5 bases, J lost 6 bases, and 8 bases stayed unmatched. The CDR3 DNA follows: TGTGCCAGTAGTGCCGGGACAGGGATTCTCAATGAGCAGTTCTTC. Translation gives CASSAGTGILNEQFF.

The chain employs TRBV7-2 and TRBJ2-2, with 11 nucleotides matching TRBD2. Per germline, CDR1 SGHTA and CDR2 FQGNSA. The J segment lost 7 bases and the V segment lost 1 base, leaving 8 bases of the junction unmatched. The CDR3 runs 17 residues. Here the CDR3 DNA reads TGTGCCAGCAGCTTAGAAATACTAGCGGGAGACGTCGGGGAGCTGTTTTTT. This gives the protein CASSLEILAGDVGELFF.

This rearrangement joins TRBV7-8 to TRBJ1-3; perhaps TRBD1 as D (5 bases). Looked up from germline, CDR1 is SGHVS and CDR2 is FQNEAQ. The CDR3 sequence is 17 residues long. V shed 1 base and J shed 3 bases, with 16 bases lying between them. CDR3 sequence: CASSLGAVGAYGNTIYF. The CDR3 DNA follows: TGTGCCAGCAGCTTAGGGGCCGTCGGGGCTTATGGAAACACCATATATTTT.

The chain uses TRBV2 and TRBJ1-1; D is ambiguous. Trimming removed 4 bases from V and 5 bases from J, with 11 bases in between. Germline CDR1 is SNHLY and CDR2 is FYNNEI. The CDR3 is 13 residues long. CDR3 bases: TGTGCCAGCAGTGGGGAGACTGGGACTGAAGCTTTCTTT. This gives the protein CASSGETGTEAFF.

This rearrangement joins TRBV14 to TRBJ2-1; D is ambiguous. Trimming pared 3 bases from V and 2 bases from J, leaving 14 bases between. The CDR3 runs to 16 residues. Germline CDR1 reads SGHDN; CDR2 reads FVKESK. The CDR3 reads CASSHSKGLTYNEQFF. The CDR3 DNA sequence: TGTGCCAGCAGCCACTCCAAAGGGTTGACCTACAATGAGCAGTTCTTC.

This chain connects TRBV14 to TRBJ2-1, with 10 bases identical to TRBD2. Trimming took 0 bases from V and 4 from J; bases not matched to a gene: 9. The CDR3 is 18 amino acids. Germline V CDR1 and CDR2: SGHDN, FVKESK. The CDR3 DNA reads TGTGCCAGCAGCCAAGATGCGGAGTCTAGCGGGAGTTACAATGAGCAGTTCTTC. Its translation: CASSQDAESSGSYNEQFF.

This clone came up a few times. V is TRBV15 and J is TRBJ1-5; D gene ambiguous. The ends were cut back, 0 bases at V and 1 base at J, with 13 bases in the middle. The CDR3 has 17 residues. Germline lookup yields CDR1 LNHNV and CDR2 YYDKDF (reference sequence). The CDR3 DNA reads as TGTGCCACCAGCAGAGATCAGGTCAGCCCCAGCAATCAGCCCCAGCATTTT. Translating it yields CATSRDQVSPSNQPQHF. Full variable domain (rest looked up from reference TRBV15 and TRBJ1-5): DAMVIQNPRYQVTQFGKPVTLSCSQTLNHNVMYWYQQKSSQAPKLLFHYYDKDFNNEADTPDNFQSRRPNTSFCFLDIRSPGLGDTAMYLCATSRDQVSPSNQPQHFGDGTRLSIL.

The chain couples TRBV5-1 to TRBJ2-7; D uncertain. The CDR3 loop spans 13 amino acids. In germline, CDR1 is SGHRS, CDR2 YFSETQ. Trimming took 4 bases from V and 0 from J, leaving 8 bases between them. CDR3 residues: CASSTVNSYEQYF. The CDR3 DNA follows: TGCGCCAGCAGCACAGTTAACTCCTACGAGCAGTACTTC. Full variable domain (rest looked up from reference TRBV5-1 and TRBJ2-7): KAGVTQTPRYLIKTRGQQVTLSCSPISGHRSVSWYQQTPGQGLQFLFEYFSETQRNKGNFPGRFSGRQFSNSRSEMNVSTLELGDSALYLCASSTVNSYEQYFGPGTRLTVT.

This chain joins TRBV20-1 and TRBJ2-7, with TRBD2 identical over 8 bases. Germline V gene lookup returns CDR1 DFQATT and CDR2 SNEGSKA (reference sequence). Losses at the gene ends were 3 bases for V and 4 bases for J; bases not matched to a gene: 5. There are 13 residues in the CDR3. CDR3 DNA: TGCAGTGCTAGTGGCGGCGGGGGGTACGAGCAGTACTTC. Protein sequence: CSASGGGGYEQYF.